This TCR beta chain was identified during a study of CD8+CD57+ T cells in acquired aplastic anemia. Study context: The study obtained an average of about 3.2 ug of DNA from sorted CD4+ and CD8+ cells. Overall study results and limits: Statistical testing detected no significant gap in CD8+ Simpson's diversity between patients and controls.

Turning to this clonotype: What it recognizes is unknown. Lacking the conserved final phenylalanine or tryptophan, this CDR3 likely reflects a read error.

Selection for sequencing was limited to patients who had shown CD8+CD57+ cell expansion by flow cytometry. Blood was sampled before the patients had received any therapy. CDR3 and TCR beta VDJ profiling relied on a genomic DNA template. From the reads, TCRdb called clonotypes with MiXCR, one entry per CDR3 protein. The sample carries about 260,000 distinct CDR3 sequences, about 80% recorded once. CDR3 length equals 13 residues. V shed 8 bases and J shed 3 bases, with 12 bases lying between them. Germline V gene lookup returns CDR1 SGHTA and CDR2 FQGNSA. The sequence came from a human donor with aplastic anemia. The V and J genes are TRBV7-2 and TRBJ2-3; possible D gene TRBD2, 6 bases. The sequenced material came from sorted CD4+, CD8+, or CD8+CD57+ T cells (not recorded which) from PBMCs. CDR3 amino acids: CASGFAGTDTQYY. DNA for the CDR3: TGTGCCAGCGGGTTCGCGGGAACAGATACGCAGTATTAT.